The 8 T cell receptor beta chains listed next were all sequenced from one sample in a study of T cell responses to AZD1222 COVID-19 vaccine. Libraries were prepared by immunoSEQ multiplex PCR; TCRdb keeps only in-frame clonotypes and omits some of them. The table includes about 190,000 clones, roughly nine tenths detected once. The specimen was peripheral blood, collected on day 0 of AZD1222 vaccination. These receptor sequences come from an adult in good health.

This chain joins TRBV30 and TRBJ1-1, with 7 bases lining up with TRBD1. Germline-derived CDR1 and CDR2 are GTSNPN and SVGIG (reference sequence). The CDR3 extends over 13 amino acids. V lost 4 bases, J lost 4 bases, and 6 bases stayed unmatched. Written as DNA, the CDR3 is TGTGCCTGGATTAGGGGGCAGAGCACTGAAGCTTTCTTT. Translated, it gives CAWIRGQSTEAFF.

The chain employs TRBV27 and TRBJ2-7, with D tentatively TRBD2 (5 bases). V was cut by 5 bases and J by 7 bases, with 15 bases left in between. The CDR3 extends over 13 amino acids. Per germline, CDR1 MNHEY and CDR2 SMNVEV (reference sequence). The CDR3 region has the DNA TGTGCCAGCAGTCTTTCGGGCGGCGGGGAGCAGTACGTC. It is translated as CASSLSGGGEQYV.

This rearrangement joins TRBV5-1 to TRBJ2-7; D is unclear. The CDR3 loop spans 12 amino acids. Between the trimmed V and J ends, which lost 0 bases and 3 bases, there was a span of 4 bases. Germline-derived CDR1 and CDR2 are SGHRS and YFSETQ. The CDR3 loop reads CASSLEGYEQYV. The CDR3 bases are TGCGCCAGCAGCTTGGAGGGCTACGAGCAGTACGTC.

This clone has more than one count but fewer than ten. In DNA, the CDR3 is TGTGCCAGCAGTGAAGACAGGGGATATACGCAGTATTTT. This encodes CASSEDRGYTQYF. The V call is TRBV6-4, the J call TRBJ2-3, with TRBD1 matching over 8 bases. V lost 3 bases to trimming and J lost 7 bases; unmatched junction nucleotides: 3. Germline CDR1 reads MRHNA; CDR2 reads SNTAGT. The CDR3 is 13 amino acids.

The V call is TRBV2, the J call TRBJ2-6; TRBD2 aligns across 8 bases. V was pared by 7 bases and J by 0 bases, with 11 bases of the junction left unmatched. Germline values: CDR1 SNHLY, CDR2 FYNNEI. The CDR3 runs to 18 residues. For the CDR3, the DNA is TGTGCCAGCACCAATGGAGCGGGGGACCCCTCTGGGGCCAACGTCCTGACTTTC. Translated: CASTNGAGDPSGANVLTF. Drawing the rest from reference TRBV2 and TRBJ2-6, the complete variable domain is EPEVTQTPSHQVTQMGQEVILRCVPISNHLYFYWYRQILGQKVEFLVSFYNNEISEKSEIFDDQFSVERPDGSNFTLKIRSTKLEDSAMYFCASTNGAGDPSGANVLTFGAGSRLTVL.

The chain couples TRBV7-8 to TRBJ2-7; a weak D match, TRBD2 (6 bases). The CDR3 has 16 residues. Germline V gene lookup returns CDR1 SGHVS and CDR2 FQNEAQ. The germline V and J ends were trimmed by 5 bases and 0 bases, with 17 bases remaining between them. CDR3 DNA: TGTGCCAGCAGCCCCAGACTAGTAGGAACCTCCTACGAGCAGTACGTC. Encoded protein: CASSPRLVGTSYEQYV.

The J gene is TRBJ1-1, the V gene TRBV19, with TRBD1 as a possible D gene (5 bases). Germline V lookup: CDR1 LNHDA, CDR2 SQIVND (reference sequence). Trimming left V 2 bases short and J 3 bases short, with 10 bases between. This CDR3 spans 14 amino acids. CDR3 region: CASSISRADTEAFF. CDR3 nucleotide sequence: TGTGCCAGTAGTATAAGCAGGGCAGACACTGAAGCTTTCTTT. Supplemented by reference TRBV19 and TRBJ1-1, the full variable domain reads DGGITQSPKYLFRKEGQNVTLSCEQNLNHDAMYWYRQDPGQGLRLIYYSQIVNDFQKGDIAEGYSVSREKKESFPLTVTSAQKNPTAFYLCASSISRADTEAFFGQGTRLTVV.

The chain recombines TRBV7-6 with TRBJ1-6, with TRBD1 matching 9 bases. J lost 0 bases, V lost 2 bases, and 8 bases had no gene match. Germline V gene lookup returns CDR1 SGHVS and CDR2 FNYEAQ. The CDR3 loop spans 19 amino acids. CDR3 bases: TGTGCCAGCAGCTTAAAGGTGGGGACAGGGAGCTCCTATAATTCACCCCTCCACTTT. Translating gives CASSLKVGTGSSYNSPLHF.